This TCR beta chain derives from a study of T cell responses to AZD1222 COVID-19 vaccine. Germline V gene sequence: CDR1 SNHLY, CDR2 FYNNEI. V lost 8 bases to trimming and J lost 6 bases, with 14 bases between them. The CDR3 length is 12 residues. Findings of the study overall: The donor cohort was predominantly white British with a female majority, and clonal diversity may have been underestimated. Variant regions that are unmutated are reportedly the target of nearly half of spike-specific TCRs. Spike-specific TCR breadth and depth both grew after two AZD1222 doses. At study baseline, merely a handful of AZD1222 recipients were seropositive.

Concerning this clone: Its antigen is not identified.

Assay: immunoSEQ multiplex PCR; the TCRdb copy retains only in-frame clones and omits some. The sample lists about 90,000 clones, about 86% occurring once. The receptor was derived from an adult in good health. This sample comprised peripheral blood, obtained on day 0 of MenACWY control vaccination. The V call is TRBV2, the J call TRBJ2-7; tentative D call: TRBD1 (6 bases). CDR3 sequence (DNA): TGTGCCAGCGGTGGGACAAACCTCGAGCAGTACTTC. Translated: CASGGTNLEQYF.